This T cell receptor beta chain was identified in a study of human T cells and chemical hapten exposure. Study in general: Weekly scalp doses of diphenylcyclopropenone were given to patients during the approximately 25-week study.

A single record per CDR3 protein comes from TCRdb applying MiXCR to the RACE reads. The sample includes around 99,000 distinct CDR3 sequences, 8% to 13% of them seen just once. The table lists this clonotype with a few counts. Its antigen is undetermined. This sample's time point: patch test 2, 6 weeks after DPC sensitization. Treatment of the sample: therapeutic diphenylcyclopropenone sensitization with weekly scalp DPC. Study-level points and caveats: With patch test score, the counts of PT1 expanded TCRs showed a positive correlation.

Trimming shortened V by 1 base and J by 4 bases, and 2 bases separated the two germline ends. This CDR3 spans 11 amino acids. Germline CDR1 KGHSH, CDR2 LQKENI. The sample in question was whole blood, obtained in connection with sensitization to the hapten diphenylcyclopropenone (DPC). The V call is TRBV18, the J call TRBJ2-7; D unclear. The sequence was obtained from a middle-aged man with alopecia areata. Some clones in this sample may be carry-over from other donors' samples. The CDR3 is CASSPQYEQYF. CDR3 nucleotide sequence: TGTGCCAGCTCACCACAATACGAGCAGTACTTC.